This TCR beta chain originates from a study of shared clonotypes between healthy human individuals (dated by TCRdb to 2019 to 2021). Background for the entire study: The cohort comprised a couple of women and a few men aged 18 to 49 years. For each donor, CD4 naive and CD4 memory were each given three plates, CD8 naive was given two plates, and CD8 memory was given one plate. Blood TCR repertoires of five healthy adults were deeply sequenced to estimate repertoire size and the extent of clonotype sharing between individuals. To increase sequencing depth and limit assay-specific biases, different laboratories used diverse techniques to prepare libraries and sequence TCR repertoires. Between about 0.94 and 10 billion PBMCs per donor were obtained by leukapheresis. The study at large found these results: The genetic and exposure-history diversity represented was limited by the small number of donors. Naive subsets generally had larger estimated clonotype richness than memory subsets did. Pairwise subsampling indicated that sequencing depth was expected to affect the degree of clonotype sharing among donors. Clonotypes shared by all four sorted-subset donors showed higher generation probabilities than non-shared clonotypes. Sampling was restricted to blood, and TCR repertoires in tissue are likely to differ from TCR repertoires in blood. Across a few donors, 5% to 6% of naive CD4, 3% to 4% of naive CD8, under 2.5% of memory CD4, and approximately 0.4% of memory CD8 clonotypes were shared. Incomplete sequencing was indicated by rarefaction of sorted-subset datasets, despite the large sequencing depth.

CDR1 SGHTA and CDR2 FQGTGA are derived from the germline V gene. From cysteine to phenylalanine, the CDR3 is 18 amino acids long. CDR3 DNA only is kept here, 54 bases in frame from base 1. V loses 2 bases, J loses 5 bases, and the germline ends lie 21 bases apart. Regarding this clone: There is no known antigen for this receptor. Nothing much larger sits one base from this clone, and base qualities are not available.

Using the deep immunoSEQ assay, multiplex PCR amplified TCR CDR3 regions from genomic DNA. Extracted genomic DNA from each cell subset was distributed evenly across all wells of several immunoSEQ 96-well plates, and each plate was treated as a replicate. Each replicate PCR for sorted subsets received about 220 ng genomic DNA, equal to roughly 29,000 T cell genomes. The purified libraries were quantified using a Qubit 3.0 fluorometer, sized with a Bioanalyzer 2100, and then quantified again using the KAPA Library Quantification kit. Every immunoSEQ 96-well plate was sequenced on a dedicated single-read 150-cycle Illumina NextSeq 550 flow cell. As for the authors' bioinformatics: Because only junctional sequences without quality scores were contained in the immunoSEQ output, filtering matching that applied to full-length reads could not be performed. Sequences were annotated with PyIR, a Python wrapper for IgBLAST v1.9, using IMGT germline references to assign V/J genes and CDR3. Any read was removed if the V/J assignment was weak (E-value above 1e-6), the CDR3 was missing, or the read contained stop codons, out-of-frame junctions, or ambiguous translated residues. V3J clonotypes were defined as sequences sharing the same inferred V gene, J gene, and CDR3 amino acid sequence. Percentage overlap between repertoires was computed as shared unique clonotypes divided by the size of the smaller repertoire. Repertoire richness was assessed with RTK rarefaction, the Chao1 estimator, and Recon v2.1 estimates of unobserved clonotypes. Generation probabilities for all TCRbeta clonotypes obtained by the gDNA method from a handful of donors were computed using OLGA. Here the immuneACCESS table is served through TCRdb, limited to in-frame sequences with V and J called. Missing clones are a known gap in these copies; in checked studies unresolved V genes cover under half, and the rest lacks a known reason. V, J and clone size are taken as reported in that table, and D and trimming were inferred from the DNA itself. A total of about 1.1 million clones appear in this sample, 78% of them only once. The ten largest clones represent roughly 0.55% of the sample.

Donors were healthy HIV-negative adults with no recently reported acute infections or vaccinations. All donors were Caucasian adults living in Nashville, Tennessee, USA. CD4+ T cells were enriched by magnetic negative selection, after which naive cells were positively selected on CD45RA and the negative fraction was taken as the memory subset. After blood collection by leukapheresis, PBMCs were isolated using Ficoll-Histopaque density gradient centrifugation and then cryopreserved in the vapor phase of liquid nitrogen. Analytical flow cytometry was used to check the purity and quantity of every magnetically sorted T cell population. From each sorted fraction, genomic DNA was isolated and quantified by UV absorbance on a Nanodrop 2000c.

This chain is built from TRBV7-3 and TRBJ2-2, with the D gene possibly TRBD1 or TRBD2, each one fitting 5 bases. The sequenced material came from memory CD4+ T cells from PBMCs. This sample's cell subset or site label indicates: CD45RA-negative fraction. The TCR comes from a man aged 18 to 30 in good health. Some clones in this sample may be carry-over from other donors' samples. The nucleotide sequence reads TGTGCCAGCAGCTTAGAGCCACCCGGGACCCAAGGAACCGGGGAGCTGTTTTTT. Translation gives CASSLEPPGTQGTGELFF.